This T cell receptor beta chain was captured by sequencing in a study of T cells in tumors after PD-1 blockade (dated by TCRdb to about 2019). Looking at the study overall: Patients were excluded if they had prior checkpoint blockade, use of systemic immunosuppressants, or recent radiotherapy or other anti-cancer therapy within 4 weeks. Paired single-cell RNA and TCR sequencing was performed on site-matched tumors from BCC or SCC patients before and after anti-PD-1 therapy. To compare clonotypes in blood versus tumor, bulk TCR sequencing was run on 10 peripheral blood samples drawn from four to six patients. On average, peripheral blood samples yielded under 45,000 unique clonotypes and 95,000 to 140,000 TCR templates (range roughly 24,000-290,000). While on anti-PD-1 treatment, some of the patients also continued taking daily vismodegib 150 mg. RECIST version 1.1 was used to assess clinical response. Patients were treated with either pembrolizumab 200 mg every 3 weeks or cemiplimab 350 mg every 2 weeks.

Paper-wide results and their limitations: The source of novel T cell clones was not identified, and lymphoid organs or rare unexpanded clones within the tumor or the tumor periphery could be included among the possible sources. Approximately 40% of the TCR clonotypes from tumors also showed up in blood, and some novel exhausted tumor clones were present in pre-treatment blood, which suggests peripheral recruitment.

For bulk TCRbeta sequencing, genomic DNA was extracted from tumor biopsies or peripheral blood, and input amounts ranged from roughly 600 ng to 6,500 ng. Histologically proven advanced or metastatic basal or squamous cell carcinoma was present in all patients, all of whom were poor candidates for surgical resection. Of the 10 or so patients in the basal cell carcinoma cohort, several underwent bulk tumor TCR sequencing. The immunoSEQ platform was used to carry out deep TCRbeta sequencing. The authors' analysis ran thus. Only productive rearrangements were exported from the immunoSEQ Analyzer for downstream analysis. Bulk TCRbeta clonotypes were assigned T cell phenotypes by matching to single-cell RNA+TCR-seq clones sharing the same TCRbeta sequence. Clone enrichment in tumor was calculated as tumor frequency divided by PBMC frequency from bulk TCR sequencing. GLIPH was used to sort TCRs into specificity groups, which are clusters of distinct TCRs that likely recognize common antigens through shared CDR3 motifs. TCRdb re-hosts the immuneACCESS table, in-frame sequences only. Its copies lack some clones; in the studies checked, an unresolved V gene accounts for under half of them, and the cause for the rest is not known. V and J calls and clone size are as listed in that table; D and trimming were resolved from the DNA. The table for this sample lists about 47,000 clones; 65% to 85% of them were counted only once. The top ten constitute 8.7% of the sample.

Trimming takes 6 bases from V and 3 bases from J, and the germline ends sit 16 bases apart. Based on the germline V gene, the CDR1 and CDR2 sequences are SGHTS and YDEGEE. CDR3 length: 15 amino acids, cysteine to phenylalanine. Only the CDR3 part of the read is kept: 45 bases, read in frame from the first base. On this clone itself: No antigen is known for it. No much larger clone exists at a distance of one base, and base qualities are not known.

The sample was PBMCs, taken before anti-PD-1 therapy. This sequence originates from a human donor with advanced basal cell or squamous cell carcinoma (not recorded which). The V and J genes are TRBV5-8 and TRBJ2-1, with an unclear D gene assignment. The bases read TGTGCCAGCATCCTAGTGAGGACCCTCTACAATGAGCAGTTCTTC. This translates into CASILVRTLYNEQFF.